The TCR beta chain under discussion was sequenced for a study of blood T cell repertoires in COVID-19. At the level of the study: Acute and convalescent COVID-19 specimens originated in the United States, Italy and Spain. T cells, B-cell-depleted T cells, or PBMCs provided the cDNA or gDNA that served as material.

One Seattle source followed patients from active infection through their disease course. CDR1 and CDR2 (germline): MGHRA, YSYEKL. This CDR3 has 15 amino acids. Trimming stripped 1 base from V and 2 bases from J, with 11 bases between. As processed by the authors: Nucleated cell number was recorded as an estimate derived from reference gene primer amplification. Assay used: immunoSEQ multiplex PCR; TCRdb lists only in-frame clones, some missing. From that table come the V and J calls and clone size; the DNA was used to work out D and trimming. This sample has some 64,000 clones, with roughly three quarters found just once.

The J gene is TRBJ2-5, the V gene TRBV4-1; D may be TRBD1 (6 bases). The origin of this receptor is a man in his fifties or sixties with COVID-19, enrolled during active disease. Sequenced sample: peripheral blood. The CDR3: CASSQVRDIQETQYF. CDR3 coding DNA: TGCGCCAGCAGCCAAGTCCGGGACATACAAGAGACCCAGTACTTC.